A single sample is the source of the 16 T cell receptor beta chains below, sequenced in a study of blood T cell repertoires in COVID-19. The method was immunoSEQ multiplex PCR; TCRdb's version includes in-frame clones alone and lacks a portion of them. The sample holds roughly 450,000 clones, 90% seen once. The sequenced sample consisted of PBMCs or T cells enriched from blood (not recorded which). The origin of the receptors is a man between 18 and 35 years old who had recovered from COVID-19.

V gene TRBV27 combines with J gene TRBJ2-2; TRBD2 is a possible D gene (5 bases). Trimming removed 1 base from V and 7 bases from J, with 16 bases in between. Germline V gene data show CDR1 as MNHEY and CDR2 as SMNVEV (reference sequence). This CDR3 region has 16 residues. CDR3 nucleotide sequence: TGTGCCAGCAGTTTATTTAGCAGCGGACGGCTCGGGGAGCTGTTTTTT. Its protein product is CASSLFSSGRLGELFF.

The chain recombines TRBV10-3 with TRBJ1-2; TRBD1 agrees at 8 bases. The V gene end was trimmed by 6 bases and the J gene end by 0 bases; junction bases not matched to a gene: 3. The CDR3 consists of 14 residues. The germline CDR1 and CDR2 sequences are ENHRY and SYGVKD. Here the CDR3 DNA reads TGTGCCATCAGACGGACAGGGACTAACTATGGCTACACCTTC. It specifies CAIRRTGTNYGYTF.

The rearrangement uses TRBV12-3 or TRBV12-4 and TRBJ2-6; 9 nucleotides line up with TRBD1. V shed 5 bases and J 16 bases; nucleotides not matched to a gene: 3. This CDR3 is built from 11 residues. CDR3 sequence (DNA): TGTGCCAGCAGTCCGGGGACAGGGCTGACTTTC. It encodes CASSPGTGLTF.

The CDR3 region has the DNA TGCGCCAGCAGTGAGCCGAGGGCCGGGAGATCCTCGGGCGAGCAGTACTTC. This gives the protein CASSEPRAGRSSGEQYF. The rearrangement uses TRBV10-2 and TRBJ2-7, with a weak D call TRBD2 (6 bases). Germline V CDR1 and CDR2: WSHSY, SAAADI. Between the trimmed V and J ends, which lost 2 bases and 6 bases, there was a span of 23 bases. The CDR3 extends over 17 amino acids.

The rearrangement joins TRBV6-2 or TRBV6-3 to TRBJ2-7; no reliable D call. The CDR3 spans 13 residues. The germline gives CDR1 MNHEY, CDR2 SVGEGT. V shed 5 bases and J shed 4 bases, with 12 bases lying between them. The CDR3 region is CASSSTYPYEQYF. The CDR3 DNA follows: TGTGCCAGCAGTAGCACTTACCCTTACGAGCAGTACTTC.

This chain uses TRBV6-2 or TRBV6-3 with TRBJ2-2; 15 positions match TRBD2. V lost 5 bases to trimming and J lost 0 bases; unmatched junction nucleotides: 1. Germline loops: CDR1 MNHEY, CDR2 SVGEGT. The CDR3 runs 17 residues. The CDR3 here is CASSGLAGGPNTGELFF. Here the CDR3 DNA reads TGTGCCAGCAGTGGACTAGCGGGGGGGCCGAACACCGGGGAGCTGTTTTTT.

The chain has TRBV2 and TRBJ2-7; D possibly corresponds to TRBD1 (6 bases). Germline values: CDR1 SNHLY, CDR2 FYNNEI. CDR3 length: 15 residues. The ends were cut back, 2 bases at V and 1 base at J, with 12 bases in the middle. CDR3 residues: CASSENQGLSYEQYF. Written as DNA, the CDR3 is TGTGCCAGCAGTGAAAACCAGGGGCTGTCCTACGAGCAGTACTTC.

The J gene is TRBJ1-4, the V gene TRBV18, with D perhaps TRBD1 (6 bases). V was cut by 4 bases and J by 8 bases, with 20 bases left in between. This CDR3 has 16 amino acids. Germline loops: CDR1 KGHSH, CDR2 LQKENI. CDR3 coding DNA: TGTGCCAGCTCACAAACGCCCAACAGGGACCAGGAAAAACTGTTTTTT. Translating it yields CASSQTPNRDQEKLFF.

The V gene is TRBV27, the J gene TRBJ2-1; 8 nucleotides line up with TRBD2. CDR3 length: 15 amino acids. The J segment lost 3 bases and the V segment lost 6 bases, leaving 7 bases of the junction unmatched. Germline V gene sequence: CDR1 MNHEY, CDR2 SMNVEV (reference sequence). The CDR3 region is CASSPGGSGYNEQFF. The CDR3 DNA follows: TGTGCCAGCAGCCCGGGGGGGAGTGGCTACAATGAGCAGTTCTTC.

The chain couples TRBV28 to TRBJ1-2; maybe TRBD1 (6 bases). Germline-derived CDR1 and CDR2 are MDHEN and SYDVKM. Between the trimmed V and J ends, which lost 6 bases and 2 bases, there was a span of 25 bases. This CDR3 is built from 18 residues. The CDR3 protein is CASSSRGLVALRNYGYTF. The CDR3 bases are TGTGCCAGCAGCTCCAGGGGATTAGTTGCCCTGAGGAACTATGGCTACACCTTC.

The DNA for the CDR3 is TGTGCCAGTAGTAGCTCTGGGGCCGGGGCCAACGTCCTGACTTTC. Protein: CASSSSGAGANVLTF. This chain links TRBV19 with TRBJ2-6; tentative D call: TRBD1 (5 bases). The CDR3 is made up of 15 amino acids. Germline V CDR1 and CDR2: LNHDA, SQIVND (reference sequence). V lost 4 bases and J lost 4, with 11 bases in between.

V and J are TRBV10-3 and TRBJ2-7; weak D call: TRBD2 (6 bases). The CDR3 is 15 amino acids. Germline V CDR1 and CDR2: ENHRY, SYGVKD. V was shortened by 0 bases and J by 0 bases, with 9 bases between the two germline ends. The CDR3 reads CAISESPSASYEQYF. The CDR3 nucleotides are TGTGCCATCAGTGAGTCTCCTAGCGCCTCCTACGAGCAGTACTTC.

The genes are TRBV14 and TRBJ2-1, with D possibly being TRBD1 (6 bases). The CDR3 loop spans 14 amino acids. The V end was cut by 1 base, the J end by 4 bases, with 8 bases between. The germline gives CDR1 SGHDN, CDR2 FVKESK. The CDR3 sequence: CASSQVDRYNEQFF. In DNA form, the CDR3 reads TGTGCCAGCAGCCAAGTCGACAGGTACAATGAGCAGTTCTTC.

This chain joins TRBV2 and TRBJ2-5; weak D call: TRBD1 (6 bases). Trimming removed 8 bases at V and 5 bases at J, with 15 bases between. CDR1 and CDR2 (germline): SNHLY, FYNNEI. The CDR3 extends over 13 amino acids. For the CDR3, the DNA is TGTGCCAGCCAAAAGGGGGTTGGGGAGACCCAGTACTTC. Translation: CASQKGVGETQYF.

The chain combines TRBV5-1 with TRBJ2-5, with TRBD2 identical over 9 bases. There are 19 residues in the CDR3. Trimming cost V 4 bases and J 1 base; bases outside gene matches: 17. Germline V gene lookup returns CDR1 SGHRS and CDR2 YFSETQ. CDR3 residues: CASSRRGGSGSPSQETQYF. In DNA, the CDR3 is TGCGCCAGCAGCCGTCGGGGAGGTAGCGGGAGCCCTTCCCAAGAGACCCAGTACTTC.

V usage is TRBV2 and J usage is TRBJ1-1, with D perhaps matching TRBD1 (5 bases). CDR3 length equals 13 residues. The V end was cut by 3 bases, the J end by 3 bases, with 8 bases between. CDR1 is SNHLY, CDR2 FYNNEI, per germline. Written as DNA, the CDR3 is TGTGCCAGCAGTGACCAGGGTGACACTGAAGCTTTCTTT. Translating it yields CASSDQGDTEAFF.